What follows describes a single TCR beta chain. Vbeta (60) and Jbeta (13) primers were used in the PCR. Original handling: Among the unique TCR beta chains that a later analysis counted, roughly 80 million in all, about 11 million were shared. The protocol was immunoSEQ multiplex PCR, while the TCRdb copy is restricted to in-frame clones and leaves out a portion. That table gives V, J and clone size, and the DNA gave D and trimming. Of around 130,000 clones detected, more than 70% appear once; the ten largest clones hold under 7.5%. The sample is drawn from a study of cytomegalovirus exposure and HLA in healthy donors. The sequence was obtained from a woman aged 25-40 years in good health and CMV-seropositive. Sequencing was done on a sample of PBMCs.

CDR3 sequence reads: CASGQEVVASGYTF. The DNA for the CDR3 is TGTGCCAGCGGCCAAGAGGTGGTTGCGAGTGGCTACACCTTC. The gene calls are TRBV28 and TRBJ1-2, with no clear D. The CDR3 spans 14 residues. Trimming took 8 bases from V and 7 from J, leaving 20 bases between them. Germline V gene sequence: CDR1 MDHEN, CDR2 SYDVKM.